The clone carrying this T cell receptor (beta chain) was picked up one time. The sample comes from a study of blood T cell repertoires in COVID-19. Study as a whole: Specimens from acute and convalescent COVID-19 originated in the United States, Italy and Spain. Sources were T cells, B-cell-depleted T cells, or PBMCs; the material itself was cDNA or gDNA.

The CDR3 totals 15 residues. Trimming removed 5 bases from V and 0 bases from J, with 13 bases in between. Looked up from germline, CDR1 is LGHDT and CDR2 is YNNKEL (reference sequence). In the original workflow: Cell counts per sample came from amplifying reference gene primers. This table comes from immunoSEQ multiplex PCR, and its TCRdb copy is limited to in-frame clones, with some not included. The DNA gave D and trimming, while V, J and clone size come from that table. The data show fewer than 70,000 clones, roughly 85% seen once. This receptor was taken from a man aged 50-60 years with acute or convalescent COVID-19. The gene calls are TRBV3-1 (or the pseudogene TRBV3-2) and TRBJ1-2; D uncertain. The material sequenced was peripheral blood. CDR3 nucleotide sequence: TGTGCCAGCAGCGCGTCCCCTTCCCCTAACTATGGCTACACCTTC. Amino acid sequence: CASSASPSPNYGYTF.